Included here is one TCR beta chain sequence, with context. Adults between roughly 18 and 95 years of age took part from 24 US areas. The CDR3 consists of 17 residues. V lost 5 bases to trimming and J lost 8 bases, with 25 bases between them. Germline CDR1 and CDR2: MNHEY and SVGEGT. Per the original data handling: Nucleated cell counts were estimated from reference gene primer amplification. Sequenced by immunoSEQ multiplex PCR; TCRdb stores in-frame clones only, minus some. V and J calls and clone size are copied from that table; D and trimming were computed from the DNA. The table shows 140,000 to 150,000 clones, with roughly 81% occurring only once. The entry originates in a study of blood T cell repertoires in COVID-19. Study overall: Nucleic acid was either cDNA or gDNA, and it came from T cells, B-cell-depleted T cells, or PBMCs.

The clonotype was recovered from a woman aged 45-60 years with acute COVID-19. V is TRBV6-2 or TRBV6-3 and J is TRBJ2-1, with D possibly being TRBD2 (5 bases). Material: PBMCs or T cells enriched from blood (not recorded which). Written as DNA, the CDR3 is TGTGCCAGCAGTCGCTCCAACCAACTTCTAGCCACTGATGAGCAGTTCTTC. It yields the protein CASSRSNQLLATDEQFF.